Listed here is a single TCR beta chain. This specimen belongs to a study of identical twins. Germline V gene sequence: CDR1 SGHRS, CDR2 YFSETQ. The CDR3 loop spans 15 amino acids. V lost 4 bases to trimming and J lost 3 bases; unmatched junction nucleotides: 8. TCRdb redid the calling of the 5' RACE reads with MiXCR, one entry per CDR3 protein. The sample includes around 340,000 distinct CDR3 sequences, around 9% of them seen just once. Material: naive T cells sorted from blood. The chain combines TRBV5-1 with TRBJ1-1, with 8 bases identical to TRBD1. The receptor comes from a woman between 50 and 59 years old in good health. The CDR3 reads CASSERLTGDTEAFF. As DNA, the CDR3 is TGCGCCAGCAGCGAACGATTGACAGGGGACACTGAAGCTTTCTTT. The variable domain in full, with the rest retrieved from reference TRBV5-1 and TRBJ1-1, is KAGVTQTPRYLIKTRGQQVTLSCSPISGHRSVSWYQQTPGQGLQFLFEYFSETQRNKGNFPGRFSGRQFSNSRSEMNVSTLELGDSALYLCASSERLTGDTEAFFGQGTRLTVV.